This T cell receptor (beta chain) was sequenced during a study of cytomegalovirus exposure and HLA in healthy donors (TCRdb year 2017). Study-level background: According to an earlier analysis of 550 to 700 of the donors, about 179 million T cells yielded 95 million to 140 million unique TCR beta sequences and 276 Gb of sequence data. Approximately 300 gigabases of sequencing data and around 88 million unique TCR sequences made up an early release that covered approximately 700 HLA-typed donors. Among the roughly 400 genotyped donors, 75% to 90% belonged to the genetic ancestry cluster associated with self-reported Caucasian donors. The study was designed to test whether signatures of past pathogen exposure could be identified by cataloging public T cell receptors. The T cell repertoires of 550 to 850 subjects were profiled by immunosequencing and related to cytomegalovirus serostatus. In addition to the first cohort of around 670 subjects, a separate validation cohort of 120 different subjects was used. To predict cytomegalovirus infection status, the study combined high-throughput TCR immunosequencing, statistical association of individual TCRs with disease status, and machine learning. A later analysis re-examined previously published TCR beta repertoires from roughly 650 donors and added high-resolution HLA genotyping to investigate patterns of TCR occurrence. In the later analysis, no new phenotypic data were used to find candidate immune exposures; instead, reliance was placed on TCR beta sequences and their occurrence across donors. In an earlier analysis of several hundred of the donors, high-throughput TCR beta sequencing was used to judge whether each TCR beta V gene segment behaved as functional or pseudogenic. Alongside the repertoire data, information on donor age, sex, ethnicity and CMV serostatus was compiled. In a later genetic analysis, genome-wide SNP genotypes for 398 of the 666 donors were used, and that subset was treated as a discovery cohort. Every repertoire in the discovery cohort had been generated on one and the same sequencing platform. HLA typing covered class I and class II loci at four-digit resolution. Typing coverage differed by locus: A, B, C, DRB1 and DQB1 were typed in roughly 629-630 donors, DQA1 in about 510, DPA1 in around 610, and DPB1 in approximately 450. A handful of DR-DQ haplotypes were handled as single units for association and clustering because linkage in the cohort was strong. Among 300 to 500 genotyped donors of the cohort, an average of about 220,000 unique TCR beta nucleotide sequences was sequenced per donor, of which about 18% were non-productive.

Libraries were built with the immunoSEQ multiplex PCR assay. A mixture of 60 forward primers for TCR Vbeta segments and 13 reverse primers for TCR Jbeta segments was used in the multiplex PCR. The CDR3 region of rearranged TCR beta genes was amplified from genomic DNA by a multiplex PCR assay. Amplified TCR beta libraries were sequenced as 87-base-pair reads on the Illumina HiSeq System. Under the source paper's analysis protocol: A later analysis tallied roughly 80 million unique TCR beta chains across the 666 repertoires, and about 10 million of those chains were shared by two or more donors. Raw reads were error-corrected and collapsed into unique sequences by a nearest-neighbor algorithm in which closely related sequences were merged to remove PCR and sequencing errors. CDR3 sequences were aligned to IMGT reference sequences to assign V, D and J gene segments. Each retained sequence needed at least a six-nucleotide match to both a V gene segment and a J gene segment. Rearrangements were called productive when the CDR3 lacked stop codons and stayed in frame with V and J; all others were non-productive. CDR3 was defined by IMGT convention, running from the second conserved V-encoded cysteine to the conserved J-encoded phenylalanine. The earlier analysis of about 560 of the donors excluded any sequence lacking an unambiguous match to a single V gene segment. An earlier analysis of fewer than 650 of the donors classified V segments as functional when productive rearrangements were above 56.7% and as segregating when the standard deviation between donors was above 5%. A statistical classification framework was built for diagnosing cytomegalovirus status from the catalog of TCR beta chain sequences. V and J gene assignment, in a later analysis, came from comparing TCR nucleotide sequences with IMGT/GENE-DB human TR gene sequences. Using the TCRdist pipeline, a later analysis assigned CDR3 sequences along with most-parsimonious VDJ recombination scenarios. In a later analysis, every TCR beta chain was defined by the combination of its CDR3 amino acid sequence and its V-gene family, and reads without a unique V-gene family were dropped. To address suspected cross-contamination and a sequencing artifact, a later analysis removed some 620 highly shared, low-generation-probability nucleotide sequences. A later analysis calculated a clonal expansion index for each public chain from normalized within-repertoire ranks of inferred template counts. In a later analysis, generation probabilities were computed using a VDJ recombination model fitted to out-of-frame rearrangements, and the results were checked against IGoR. In a later analysis, hypergeometric tests were used to score TCR-TCR, TCR-HLA and TCR-CMV co-occurrence, with a repertoire-size bias correction applied to TCR pairs. To estimate false discovery rates, a later analysis permuted the HLA or CMV assignments 20 times. In a later analysis, co-occurring TCRs were grouped using DBSCAN, with TCRdist sequence similarity added in when clustering inside HLA-allele-positive subsets. Co-occurrence clustering excluded repertoires with fewer than 30,000 or more than 120,000 public chains, plus five with anomalous nucleotide sharing. TCRdb re-hosts the immuneACCESS table, in-frame sequences only. Its copies lack some clones; in the studies checked, an unresolved V gene accounts for under half of them, and the cause for the rest is not known. V and J calls and clone size are those listed in that table; D and trimming were worked out from the DNA. The sample table shows about 130,000 clones, and 85% to 90% are seen once. The leading ten clones occupy 4% to 6.5% of the sample.

Its CDR3 holds 14 amino acids, cysteine through phenylalanine. Of the read, only the CDR3 DNA is kept; its 42 bases are in frame from base 1. V is pruned by 5 bases and J by 3 bases, leaving 6 bases of the junction without a gene match. CDR1 MDHEN and CDR2 SYDVKM were looked up in the germline V gene. Broad study findings and their caveats: Because HLA typing was unavailable for some donors at each locus, only the typed subset was used in association tests. According to a later analysis, most CMV-associated TCR beta chains appeared to be HLA-restricted, and the HLA associations seemed to be driven largely by CMV exposure. Immune exposure information for the cohort was limited to CMV serostatus. An association between a missense DCLRE1C variant and V-gene and J-gene trimming of TCR beta chains was found in a later genetic analysis and replicated in an independent cohort. Sequencing depth was assumed to be roughly uniform across donors in the presence/absence analyses, though that assumption may not hold. In vitro tests confirmed that a few of the cytomegalovirus-associated TCR beta chains recognize cytomegalovirus antigens. Some IMGT-functional V segments, including TRBV6-2 and TRBV6-3, could not be distinguished by the 87-base-pair reads and were therefore excluded. A later analysis found that TCR association rates varied across HLA loci, with DRB1 alleles showing the most associated TCRs and HLA-C alleles the fewest. Compared with the 666-donor mean, donors in an Asian-associated ancestry cluster had fewer N-insertions in productive TCRs, according to a later genetic analysis. The study gave a list of 150 to 200 TCR beta chains associated with cytomegalovirus. A further reported finding was that TCR beta sequences accurately predicted the HLA-A and HLA-B alleles for most subjects in the first cohort. Because counts were too low, approximately 15 rarely observed V segments, including chromosome 9 orphons, were excluded from the earlier analysis of 587 of the donors. According to the authors, the approach could potentially be generalized to other disease states and immunological phenotypes. Linkage disequilibrium might explain the correlated functional status among segregating V segments, but an unknown experimental factor could not be ruled out. Assigning TCR associations to individual alleles was difficult when HLA alleles, especially DR and DQ, strongly co-occurred. Several of the top co-occurrence clusters appeared to be linked to parvovirus B19, influenza, CMV and Epstein-Barr virus, according to a later analysis. At a false discovery rate of 0.05, a later analysis linked about 17,000 TCR beta sequences to specific HLA alleles. In this cohort, only TCR beta chains were sequenced, and detectable features were limited by the absence of alpha or paired-chain data. An earlier analysis of several hundred of the donors showed that most TCR beta V segments appeared in productive rearrangements either about 87% or about 30% of the time, which broadly matched IMGT annotations. In a later analysis, HLA-associated TCR beta chains showed more clonal expansion and lower generation probabilities than non-associated chains that were equally common. The classifier was reported to diagnose cytomegalovirus status with high specificity and sensitivity in both the original cohort and the validation cohort. While some public TCRs were present in many individuals, most TCR sequences turned up only very rarely across donors. A cluster of highly shared sequence variants was judged likely to be a technical artifact of the sequencing pipeline.

The cohort comprised 550 to 700 healthy bone marrow donors. At the time of sampling, all cohort members were nominally healthy, though unrecorded immune exposures were likely present. The donor was CMV seronegative and was included in the group of approximately 350 seronegative cohort members. Each donor provided a peripheral blood sample, and peripheral blood mononuclear cells were used for TCR beta sequencing. The Qiagen DNeasy Blood Extraction Kit was used to extract genomic DNA from the blood cell samples. Concerning this clone: The clone's antigen remains unknown. The sample holds no much larger clone one base away, and base qualities are not on file.

The chain couples TRBV28 to TRBJ2-5; 7 middle bases align to TRBD1. The sample taken for sequencing was PBMCs. This receptor was obtained from a woman in her twenties or thirties in good health and CMV-seronegative. The nucleotide sequence is given as TGTGCCAGCAGTCCGGGACAGTCTGAAGAGACCCAGTACTTC. It encodes CASSPGQSEETQYF.